The TCR beta chain described here comes from a study of blood T cell repertoires in COVID-19. At the level of the study: Samples came from the United States, Italy and Spain, spanning acute and convalescent COVID-19. PBMCs, B-cell-depleted T cells, or T cells provided the cDNA or gDNA that made up the material.

Authors' processing steps: Estimation of nucleated cell counts relied on the amplification of reference gene primers. The protocol was immunoSEQ multiplex PCR, while the TCRdb copy is restricted to in-frame clones and leaves out a portion. The DNA gave D and trimming, while V, J and clone size come from that table. Of fewer than 250,000 clones in the sample, 65% to 85% were seen once. The CDR3 length is 14 residues. V was pared by 0 bases and J by 7 bases, with 10 bases between. CDR1 is GTSNPN and CDR2 is SVGIG in the germline V gene (reference sequence). This TCR was sampled from a woman of 80 years or more with acute or convalescent COVID-19. Sequences were obtained from peripheral blood. The rearrangement links TRBV30 to TRBJ1-6, with a tentative D call TRBD1 (5 bases). In nucleotides, the CDR3 is TGTGCCTGGAGTGTGTCGGGGGGGAATTCACCCCTCCACTTT. Protein: CAWSVSGGNSPLHF.